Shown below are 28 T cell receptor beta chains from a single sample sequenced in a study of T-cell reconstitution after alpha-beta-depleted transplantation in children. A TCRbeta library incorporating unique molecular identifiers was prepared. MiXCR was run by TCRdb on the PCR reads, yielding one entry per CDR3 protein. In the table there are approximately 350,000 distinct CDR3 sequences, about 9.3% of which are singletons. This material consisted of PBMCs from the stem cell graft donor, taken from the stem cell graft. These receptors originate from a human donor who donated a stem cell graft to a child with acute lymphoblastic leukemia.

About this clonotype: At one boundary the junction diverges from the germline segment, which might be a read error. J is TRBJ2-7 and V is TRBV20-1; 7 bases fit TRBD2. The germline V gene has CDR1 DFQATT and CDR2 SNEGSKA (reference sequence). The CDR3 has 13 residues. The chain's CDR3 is CSARAGFSYEQYF. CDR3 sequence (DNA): TGCAGTGCGAGAGCGGGATTCTCCTACGAGCAGTACTTC.

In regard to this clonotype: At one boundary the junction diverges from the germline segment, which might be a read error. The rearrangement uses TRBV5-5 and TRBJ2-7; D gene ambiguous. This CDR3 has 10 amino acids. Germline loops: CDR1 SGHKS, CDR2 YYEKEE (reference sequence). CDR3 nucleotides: TGTGCCAGCAGCTTGGTGGTCTGTTCCTTC. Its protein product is CASSLVVCSF.

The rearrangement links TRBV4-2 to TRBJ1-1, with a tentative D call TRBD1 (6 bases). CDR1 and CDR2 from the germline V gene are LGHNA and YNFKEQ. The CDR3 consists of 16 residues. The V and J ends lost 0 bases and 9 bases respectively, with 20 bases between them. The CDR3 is CASSQDVAGGANKAFF. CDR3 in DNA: TGTGCCAGCAGCCAAGATGTTGCCGGGGGCGCAAATAAAGCTTTCTTT.

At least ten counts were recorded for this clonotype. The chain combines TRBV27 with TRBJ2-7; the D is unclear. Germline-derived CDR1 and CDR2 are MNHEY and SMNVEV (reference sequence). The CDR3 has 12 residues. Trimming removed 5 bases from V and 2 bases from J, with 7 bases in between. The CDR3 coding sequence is TGTGCCAGCAGTCCACCAACCTACGAGCAGTACTTC. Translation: CASSPPTYEQYF.

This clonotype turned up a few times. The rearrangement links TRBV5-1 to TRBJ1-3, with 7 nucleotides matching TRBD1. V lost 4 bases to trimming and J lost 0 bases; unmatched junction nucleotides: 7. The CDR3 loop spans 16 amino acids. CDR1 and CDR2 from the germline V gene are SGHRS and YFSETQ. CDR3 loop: CASSTGTDHSGNTIYF. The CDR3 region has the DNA TGCGCCAGCAGCACCGGGACAGACCACTCTGGAAACACCATATATTTT.

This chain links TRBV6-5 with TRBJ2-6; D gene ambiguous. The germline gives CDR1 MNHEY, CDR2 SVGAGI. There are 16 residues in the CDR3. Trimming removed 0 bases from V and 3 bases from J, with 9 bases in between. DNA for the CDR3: TGTGCCAGCAGTTACTCGCCATTTAGTGGGGCCAACGTCCTGACTTTC. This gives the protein CASSYSPFSGANVLTF.

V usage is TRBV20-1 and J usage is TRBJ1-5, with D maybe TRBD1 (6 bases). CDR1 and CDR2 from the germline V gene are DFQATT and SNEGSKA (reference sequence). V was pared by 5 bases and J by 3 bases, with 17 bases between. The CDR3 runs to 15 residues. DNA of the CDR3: TGCAGTGCTGAAGTATCCAGGGGCATCAATCAGCCCCAGCATTTT. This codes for CSAEVSRGINQPQHF.

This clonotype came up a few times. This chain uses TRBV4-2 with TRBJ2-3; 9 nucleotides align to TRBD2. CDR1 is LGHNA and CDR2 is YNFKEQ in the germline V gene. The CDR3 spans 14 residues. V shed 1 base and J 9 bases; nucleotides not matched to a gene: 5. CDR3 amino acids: CASSQGGLAQTQYF. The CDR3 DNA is TGTGCCAGCAGCCAAGGGGGACTAGCCCAGACGCAGTATTTT.

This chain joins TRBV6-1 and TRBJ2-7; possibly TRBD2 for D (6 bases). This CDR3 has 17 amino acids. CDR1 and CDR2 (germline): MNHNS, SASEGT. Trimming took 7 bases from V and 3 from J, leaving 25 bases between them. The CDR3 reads CASNPGLDSRGNYEQYF. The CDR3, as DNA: TGTGCCAGCAATCCTGGTCTGGACTCTCGGGGGAACTACGAGCAGTACTTC.

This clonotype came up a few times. The CDR3 nucleotides are TGTGCCATCAGCGGGGGTGAGGGCCGTAAAAACATTCAGTACTTC. Amino acid sequence: CAISGGEGRKNIQYF. This chain connects TRBV10-3 to TRBJ2-4; D might be TRBD2 (6 bases). CDR3 length: 15 residues. Germline V CDR1 and CDR2: ENHRY, SYGVKD. V gave up 6 bases and J gave up 4 bases, with 16 bases separating them.

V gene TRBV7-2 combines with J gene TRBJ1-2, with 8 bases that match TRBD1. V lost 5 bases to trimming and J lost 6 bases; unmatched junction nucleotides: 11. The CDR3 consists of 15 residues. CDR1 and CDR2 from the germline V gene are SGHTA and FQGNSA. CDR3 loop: CASSPRRQGAHGYTF. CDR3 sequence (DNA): TGTGCCAGCAGCCCCCGGCGGCAGGGGGCCCATGGCTACACCTTC.

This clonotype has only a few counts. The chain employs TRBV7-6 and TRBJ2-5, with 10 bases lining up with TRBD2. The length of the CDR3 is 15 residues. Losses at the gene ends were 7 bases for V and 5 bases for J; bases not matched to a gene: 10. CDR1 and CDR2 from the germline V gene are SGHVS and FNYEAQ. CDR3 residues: CASTLGTSEVETQYF. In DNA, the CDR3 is TGTGCCAGCACCCTCGGGACTAGCGAAGTGGAGACCCAGTACTTC.

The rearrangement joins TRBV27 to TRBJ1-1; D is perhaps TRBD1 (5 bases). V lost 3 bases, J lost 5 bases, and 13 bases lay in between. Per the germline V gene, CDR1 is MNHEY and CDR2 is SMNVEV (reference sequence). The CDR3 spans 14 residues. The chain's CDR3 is CASSLLQGKTEAFF. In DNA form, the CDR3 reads TGTGCCAGCAGTTTGTTGCAGGGTAAGACTGAAGCTTTCTTT.

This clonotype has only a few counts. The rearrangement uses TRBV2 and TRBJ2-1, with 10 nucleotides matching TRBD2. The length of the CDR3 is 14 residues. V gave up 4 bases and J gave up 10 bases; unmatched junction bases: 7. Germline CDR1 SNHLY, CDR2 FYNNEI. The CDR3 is CASSARLAGLEQFF. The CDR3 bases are TGTGCCAGCAGTGCCCGACTAGCGGGCCTAGAGCAGTTCTTC.

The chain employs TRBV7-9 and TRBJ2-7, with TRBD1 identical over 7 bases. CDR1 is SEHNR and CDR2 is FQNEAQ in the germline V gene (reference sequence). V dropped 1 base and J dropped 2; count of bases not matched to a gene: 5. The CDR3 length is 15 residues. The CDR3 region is CASSLVHGTAYEQYF. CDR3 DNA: TGTGCCAGCAGCTTAGTCCACGGGACAGCCTACGAGCAGTACTTC.

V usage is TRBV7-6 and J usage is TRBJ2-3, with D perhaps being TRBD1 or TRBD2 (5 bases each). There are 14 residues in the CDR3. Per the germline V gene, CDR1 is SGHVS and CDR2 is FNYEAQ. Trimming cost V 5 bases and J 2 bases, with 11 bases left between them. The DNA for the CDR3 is TGTGCCAGCAGCCCGGGACGGATCACAGATACGCAGTATTTT. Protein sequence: CASSPGRITDTQYF.

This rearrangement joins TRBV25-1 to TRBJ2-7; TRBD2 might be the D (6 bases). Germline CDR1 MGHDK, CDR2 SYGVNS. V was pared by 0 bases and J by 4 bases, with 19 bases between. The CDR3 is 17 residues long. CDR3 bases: TGTGCCAGCAGTGAATATTTCGGAGGGTCTTTAACATACGAGCAGTACTTC. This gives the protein CASSEYFGGSLTYEQYF.

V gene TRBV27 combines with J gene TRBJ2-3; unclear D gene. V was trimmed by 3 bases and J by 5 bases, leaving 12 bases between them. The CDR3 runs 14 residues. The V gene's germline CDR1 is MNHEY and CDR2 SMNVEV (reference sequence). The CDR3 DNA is TGTGCCAGCAGTTTGGACCAAGTAGGAGATACGCAGTATTTT. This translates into CASSLDQVGDTQYF.

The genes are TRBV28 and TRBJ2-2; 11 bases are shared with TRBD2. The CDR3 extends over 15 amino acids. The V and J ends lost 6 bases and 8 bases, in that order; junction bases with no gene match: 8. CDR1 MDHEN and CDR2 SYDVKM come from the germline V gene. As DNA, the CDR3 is TGTGCCAGCAGCCTTCTAGCGGGAGGTTGGGGGGAGCTGTTTTTT. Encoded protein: CASSLLAGGWGELFF.

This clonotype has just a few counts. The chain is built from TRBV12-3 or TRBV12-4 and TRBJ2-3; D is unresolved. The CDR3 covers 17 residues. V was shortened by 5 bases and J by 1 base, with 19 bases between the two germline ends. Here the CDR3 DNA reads TGTGCCAGCAGTATCCCCCGGCCCACCACGGGCACAGATACGCAGTATTTT. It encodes CASSIPRPTTGTDTQYF.

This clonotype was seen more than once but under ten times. For the CDR3, the DNA is TGTGCCAGCAGCTTAGGGATTAATAGCAATCAGCCCCAGCATTTT. Its protein product is CASSLGINSNQPQHF. The V gene is TRBV7-2, the J gene TRBJ1-5; D is ambiguous. Germline V CDR1 and CDR2: SGHTA, FQGNSA. This CDR3 has 15 residues. Trimming stripped 1 base from V and 0 bases from J, with 7 bases between.

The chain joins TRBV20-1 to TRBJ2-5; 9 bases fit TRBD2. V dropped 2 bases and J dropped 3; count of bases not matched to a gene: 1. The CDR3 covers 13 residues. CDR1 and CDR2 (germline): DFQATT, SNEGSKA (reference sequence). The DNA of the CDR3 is TGCAGTGCTAGAATAGCGGGAGAAGAGACCCAGTACTTC. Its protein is CSARIAGEETQYF.

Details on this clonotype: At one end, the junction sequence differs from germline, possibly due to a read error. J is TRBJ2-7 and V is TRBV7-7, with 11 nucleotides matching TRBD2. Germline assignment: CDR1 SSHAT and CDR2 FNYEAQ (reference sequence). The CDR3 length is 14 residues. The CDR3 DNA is TGTGCTAGCAGCGTACTAGCGGGAGAAGACGAGCAGTACTTC. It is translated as CASSVLAGEDEQYF.

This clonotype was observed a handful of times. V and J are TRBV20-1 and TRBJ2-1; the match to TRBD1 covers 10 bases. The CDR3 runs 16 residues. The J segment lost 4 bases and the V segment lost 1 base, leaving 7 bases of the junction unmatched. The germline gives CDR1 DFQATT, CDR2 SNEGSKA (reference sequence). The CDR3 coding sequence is TGCAGTGCTAGAGGGGGGAGACAGGGGGCTTACAATGAGCAGTTCTTC. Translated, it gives CSARGGRQGAYNEQFF.

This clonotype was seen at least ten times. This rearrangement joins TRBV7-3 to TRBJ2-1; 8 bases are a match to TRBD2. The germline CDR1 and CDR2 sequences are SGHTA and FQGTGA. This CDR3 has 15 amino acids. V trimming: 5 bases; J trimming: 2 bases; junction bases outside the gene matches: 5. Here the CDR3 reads CASSRAGATYNEQFF. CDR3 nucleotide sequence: TGTGCCAGCAGCCGAGCGGGAGCGACCTACAATGAGCAGTTCTTC.

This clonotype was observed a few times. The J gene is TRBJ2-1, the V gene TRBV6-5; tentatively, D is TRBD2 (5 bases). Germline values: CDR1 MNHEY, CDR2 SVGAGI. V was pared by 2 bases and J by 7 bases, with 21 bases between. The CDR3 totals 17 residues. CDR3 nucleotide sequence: TGTGCCAGCAGTTACCGGGTGCGGTATGGGAGTTTGAATGAGCAGTTCTTC. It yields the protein CASSYRVRYGSLNEQFF.

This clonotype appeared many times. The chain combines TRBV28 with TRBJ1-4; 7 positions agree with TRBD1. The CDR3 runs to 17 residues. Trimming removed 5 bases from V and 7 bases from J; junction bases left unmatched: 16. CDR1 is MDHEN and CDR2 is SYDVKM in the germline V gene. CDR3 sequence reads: CASSLDRSRFAGEKLFF. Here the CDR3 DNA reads TGTGCCAGCAGTCTGGACAGGTCAAGATTCGCTGGTGAAAAACTGTTTTTT.

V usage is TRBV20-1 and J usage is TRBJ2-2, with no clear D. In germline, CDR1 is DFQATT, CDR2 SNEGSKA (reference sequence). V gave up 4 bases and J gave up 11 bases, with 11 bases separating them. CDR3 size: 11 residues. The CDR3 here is CSAIRRYELFF. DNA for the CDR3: TGCAGTGCTATTCGAAGGTACGAGCTGTTTTTT.